The 28 T cell receptor beta chains below all came from one sample that was sequenced in a study of naive and memory T cell subsets. Reverse transcription of blood and skin TCR RNA was primed at alpha and beta constant regions. TCRdb processed the UMI-ligation and nested PCR reads anew with MiXCR; each CDR3 protein has one entry. The table includes 15,000 to 20,000 distinct CDR3 sequences, less than 9.5% detected once. The treatment is: skin biopsy from PPD injection site in Mantoux-positive individual. Reverse transcription used DNase-treated unsorted total RNA, aiming for 1 to 1000 ng. The specimen comprised skin, sampled from a tuberculin skin test site. These receptors all stem from an adult in good health.

This clonotype was seen a few times. The V and J genes are TRBV24-1 and TRBJ2-6; either TRBD1 or TRBD2 may supply D (5 bases each). Germline V gene sequence: CDR1 KGHDR, CDR2 SFDVKD. The CDR3 extends over 17 amino acids. Trimming removed 5 bases from V and 0 bases from J, with 13 bases in between. The CDR3 is CATSGRDARSGANVLTF. The CDR3, as DNA: TGTGCCACCAGTGGCCGGGACGCCCGCTCTGGGGCCAACGTCCTGACTTTC.

The V and J genes are TRBV20-1 and TRBJ2-7; a possible D gene is TRBD2 (6 bases). Germline lookup yields CDR1 DFQATT and CDR2 SNEGSKA (reference sequence). The CDR3 consists of 11 residues. Trimming stripped 5 bases from V and 3 bases from J, with 8 bases between. The CDR3 here is CSAWDCYEQYF. The CDR3 coding sequence is TGCAGTGCTTGGGACTGCTACGAGCAGTACTTC.

This clonotype was detected ten times or more. The chain has TRBV29-1 and TRBJ2-1, with TRBD1 matching over 9 bases. The germline gives CDR1 SQVTM, CDR2 ANQGSEA. J gave up 8 bases and V 4 bases, and 9 bases lay outside the gene matches. The CDR3 contains 14 residues. The CDR3 spells CSVVIGQGRDEQFF. CDR3 DNA sequence: TGCAGCGTTGTAATCGGACAGGGGCGTGATGAGCAGTTCTTC.

The chain is built from TRBV7-8 and TRBJ2-7, with a weak D call TRBD1 (6 bases). CDR1 SGHVS and CDR2 FQNEAQ come from the germline V gene. V lost 5 bases to trimming and J lost 2 bases, with 25 bases between them. The CDR3 loop spans 18 amino acids. The CDR3 reads CASSLGAQTGILPYEQYF. The CDR3 nucleotides are TGTGCCAGCAGCCTAGGGGCCCAAACAGGGATTTTACCCTACGAGCAGTACTTC.

This clonotype appeared many times. The chain uses TRBV11-2 and TRBJ1-1; D ambiguous. The length of the CDR3 is 16 residues. In germline, CDR1 is SGHAT, CDR2 FQNNGV. The germline V and J ends were trimmed by 5 bases and 0 bases, with 16 bases remaining between them. The CDR3, as DNA: TGTGCCAGCAGCCGCCAAAGTTTGACCCTGAACACTGAAGCTTTCTTT. Translating gives CASSRQSLTLNTEAFF.

This clonotype has only a few counts. The chain has TRBV19 and TRBJ1-3; D is unclear. The V gene lost 3 bases and the J gene lost 9 bases, with 21 bases spanning the gap. The V gene's germline CDR1 is LNHDA and CDR2 SQIVND (reference sequence). This CDR3 is 16 amino acids long. CDR3 amino acids: CASSIGGSGPIITIYF. The CDR3, as DNA: TGTGCCAGTAGTATCGGAGGTTCCGGACCTATAATCACCATATATTTT. Full variable domain (remainder filled in from reference TRBV19 and TRBJ1-3): DGGITQSPKYLFRKEGQNVTLSCEQNLNHDAMYWYRQDPGQGLRLIYYSQIVNDFQKGDIAEGYSVSREKKESFPLTVTSAQKNPTAFYLCASSIGGSGPIITIYFGEGSWLTVV.

This clonotype was observed many times. The chain recombines TRBV9 with TRBJ2-1, with D possibly TRBD2 on 5 matching bases. The CDR3 length is 18 residues. Trimming took 0 bases from V and 5 from J, leaving 21 bases between them. Germline CDR1 and CDR2: SGDLS and YYNGEE. This CDR3 is CASSVEEVGFRLNNEQFF. Here the CDR3 DNA reads TGTGCCAGCAGCGTAGAAGAGGTGGGGTTCCGACTAAACAATGAGCAGTTCTTC.

This clonotype was counted ten times or more. The chain couples TRBV13 to TRBJ2-3; 11 bases are a match to TRBD2. V shed 5 bases, J shed 5 bases, and the junction held 9 bases outside the gene matches. Germline assignment: CDR1 PRHDT and CDR2 FYEKMQ (reference sequence). The CDR3 loop spans 16 amino acids. This CDR3 reads CASSRPLAGGGDTQYF. The CDR3 DNA reads as TGTGCCAGCAGCCGCCCTCTAGCGGGGGGTGGAGATACGCAGTATTTT.

This clonotype was found a few times. The chain recombines TRBV19 with TRBJ2-4, with TRBD1 identical over 8 bases. Germline V lookup: CDR1 LNHDA, CDR2 SQIVND (reference sequence). CDR3 length: 13 amino acids. After removal of 6 bases from V and 5 bases from J, the junction contained 3 bases not matched to a gene. This CDR3 reads CASRGQGQNIQYF. CDR3 sequence (DNA): TGTGCCAGTAGAGGACAGGGCCAAAACATTCAGTACTTC.

At least ten counts were recorded for this clonotype. DNA of the CDR3: TGTGCCACCAGTGCCTCCACAGGGAGCAATCAGCCCCAGCATTTT. Amino acids: CATSASTGSNQPQHF. This chain uses TRBV24-1 with TRBJ1-5; possibly TRBD1 for D (6 bases). The V end lost 5 bases, the J end lost 1 base, and 11 bases lay between the germline ends. Germline lookup yields CDR1 KGHDR and CDR2 SFDVKD. The CDR3 contains 15 residues.

This clonotype was counted many times. The V call is TRBV15, the J call TRBJ1-4; perhaps TRBD1 as D (5 bases). Per germline, CDR1 LNHNV and CDR2 YYDKDF (reference sequence). Trimming left V 3 bases short and J 1 base short, with 6 bases between. The CDR3 spans 14 residues. CDR3 DNA: TGTGCCACCAGCAGGCAGGGAACTAATGAAAAACTGTTTTTT. It yields the protein CATSRQGTNEKLFF.

J is TRBJ1-2 and V is TRBV5-1; D is unresolved. The CDR3 covers 16 residues. V was cut by 6 bases and J by 0 bases, with 18 bases left in between. The germline V gene has CDR1 SGHRS and CDR2 YFSETQ. CDR3 sequence (DNA): TGCGCCAGCAACAAACAGCCGACCAGGACTAACTATGGCTACACCTTC. Residues: CASNKQPTRTNYGYTF. Full variable domain (outside the CDR3, taken from reference TRBV5-1 and TRBJ1-2): KAGVTQTPRYLIKTRGQQVTLSCSPISGHRSVSWYQQTPGQGLQFLFEYFSETQRNKGNFPGRFSGRQFSNSRSEMNVSTLELGDSALYLCASNKQPTRTNYGYTFGSGTRLTVV.

This clonotype has ten or more counts. The chain uses TRBV7-9 and TRBJ2-2, with TRBD1 matching 7 bases. Germline values: CDR1 SEHNR, CDR2 FQNEAQ (reference sequence). There are 15 residues in the CDR3. After removal of 5 bases from V and 3 bases from J, the junction contained 6 bases not matched to a gene. The CDR3, as DNA: TGTGCCAGCAGCACAGACAGGGCATACACCGGGGAGCTGTTTTTT. Residues: CASSTDRAYTGELFF.

The chain couples TRBV15 to TRBJ2-5; 9 nucleotides align to TRBD1. The V gene's germline CDR1 is LNHNV and CDR2 YYDKDF (reference sequence). J was trimmed by 5 bases and V by 9 bases; bases with no gene match: 13. This CDR3 has 15 amino acids. The CDR3 sequence: CATSYRTGARETQYF. DNA for the CDR3: TGTGCCACTTCCTACCGGACAGGGGCTCGTGAGACCCAGTACTTC.

This clonotype was recorded many times. J is TRBJ2-1 and V is TRBV11-2, with 7 bases that match TRBD2. Germline CDR1 reads SGHAT; CDR2 reads FQNNGV. Trimming took 2 bases from V and 9 from J; bases not matched to a gene: 13. The CDR3 totals 16 residues. This chain's CDR3 is CASSLLTSSATSEQFF. The CDR3 coding sequence is TGTGCCAGCAGCTTACTGACTAGCTCAGCGACAAGTGAGCAGTTCTTC.

This clonotype showed up just a few times. This sequence joins TRBV18 and TRBJ2-7; D is possibly TRBD1 (5 bases). The CDR3 sequence is 14 residues long. V lost 5 bases and J lost 4, with 15 bases in between. The germline CDR1 and CDR2 sequences are KGHSH and LQKENI. CDR3 protein: CASSVQGSGYEQYF. The CDR3 nucleotides read TGTGCCAGCTCAGTTCAGGGTTCAGGGTACGAGCAGTACTTC.

In its sample, this clonotype was seen a few times. This chain uses TRBV13 with TRBJ1-5; the D gene is possibly TRBD1 (5 bases). The germline gives CDR1 PRHDT, CDR2 FYEKMQ (reference sequence). The CDR3 loop spans 14 amino acids. Trimming pared 5 bases from V and 4 bases from J, leaving 12 bases between. CDR3 sequence reads: CASSTRAGNQPQHF. For the CDR3, the DNA is TGTGCCAGCAGCACCAGGGCTGGGAATCAGCCCCAGCATTTT. The full variable domain, in which reference TRBV13 and TRBJ1-5 provide the parts outside the CDR3, is AAGVIQSPRHLIKEKRETATLKCYPIPRHDTVYWYQQGPGQDPQFLISFYEKMQSDKGSIPDRFSAQQFSDYHSELNMSSLELGDSALYFCASSTRAGNQPQHFGDGTRLSIL.

This clonotype was seen a handful of times. The CDR3 coding sequence is TGTGCCAGCCGCACCACGGGTCGGTGGGCCTCGGAGACCCAGTACTTC. Amino acid sequence: CASRTTGRWASETQYF. This chain joins TRBV28 and TRBJ2-5; D remains unclear. Germline lookup yields CDR1 MDHEN and CDR2 SYDVKM. The V end was cut by 8 bases, the J end by 5 bases, with 24 bases between. The CDR3 totals 16 residues. The full variable domain, its missing parts supplied by reference TRBV28 and TRBJ2-5, is DVKVTQSSRYLVKRTGEKVFLECVQDMDHENMFWYRQDPGLGLRLIYFSYDVKMKEKGDIPEGYSVSREKKERFSLILESASTNQTSMYLCASRTTGRWASETQYFGPGTRLLVL.

This clonotype came up many times. The chain links TRBV6-5 to TRBJ1-2, with a tentative D call TRBD1 (6 bases). Germline CDR1 and CDR2: MNHEY and SVGAGI. The CDR3 consists of 14 residues. V lost 2 bases and J 5 bases, leaving 12 bases between the germline ends. CDR3 sequence (DNA): TGTGCCAGCAGTTACGGCAGGGGAAATTATGGCTACACCTTC. It codes for CASSYGRGNYGYTF.

This clonotype occurred many times. The CDR3 spells CAISPSSGRTFSYEQYF. CDR3 sequence (DNA): TGTGCCATCAGCCCTTCTAGCGGGAGGACCTTCTCCTACGAGCAGTACTTC. The chain is built from TRBV10-3 and TRBJ2-7; TRBD2 aligns across 11 bases. The V and J ends lost 6 bases and 0 bases, in that order; junction bases with no gene match: 10. The CDR3 is 17 residues long. Per germline, CDR1 ENHRY and CDR2 SYGVKD.

This clonotype was seen at least ten times. The genes are TRBV6-1 and TRBJ2-2; 8 bases fit TRBD1. This CDR3 contains 14 residues. V shed 4 bases and J 4 bases; nucleotides not matched to a gene: 2. Germline CDR1 and CDR2: MNHNS and SASEGT. The CDR3 here is CASSVDRGTGELFF. CDR3 DNA sequence: TGTGCCAGCAGTGTTGACAGGGGCACCGGGGAGCTGTTTTTT.

The chain carries TRBV4-1 and TRBJ1-1; possible D gene TRBD1, 5 bases. From germline, CDR1 is MGHRA and CDR2 YSYEKL. CDR3 length: 15 amino acids. The V end lost 0 bases, the J end lost 0 bases, and 8 bases lay between the germline ends. This CDR3 reads CASSQEGVMNTEAFF. CDR3 DNA: TGCGCCAGCAGCCAAGAGGGGGTTATGAACACTGAAGCTTTCTTT.

With regard to this clonotype: A single base separates this from a much larger clone, so it may be a read error. The chain is built from TRBV2 and TRBJ2-3, with TRBD1 matching over 7 bases. The germline CDR1 and CDR2 sequences are SNHLY and FYNNEI. CDR3 length: 13 amino acids. The CDR3 DNA reads as TGTGCCAGCATTCGGGACAGCACAGATAAGCAGTATTTT. This gives the protein CASIRDSTDKQYF.

This clonotype has at least ten counts. V is TRBV4-2 and J is TRBJ2-1, with a tentative D call TRBD2 (6 bases). This CDR3 region has 16 residues. Germline CDR1 reads LGHNA; CDR2 reads YNFKEQ. V gave up 0 bases and J gave up 3 bases, with 12 bases separating them. As DNA, the CDR3 is TGTGCCAGCAGCCAAGATCGAGGCGGGAACTACAATGAGCAGTTCTTC. It yields the protein CASSQDRGGNYNEQFF.

By share, this clonotype counts as medium-sized (0.01 to 0.1%). The V call is TRBV10-2, the J call TRBJ2-1; the match to TRBD2 covers 7 bases. Germline lookup yields CDR1 WSHSY and CDR2 SAAADI. V dropped 7 bases and J dropped 4; count of bases not matched to a gene: 4. The CDR3 loop spans 13 amino acids. CDR3 sequence: CASKERGYNEQFF. The CDR3 DNA follows: TGCGCCAGCAAAGAGCGGGGTTACAATGAGCAGTTCTTC.

This clonotype was observed many times. The V and J genes are TRBV18 and TRBJ2-7, with TRBD1 matching 7 bases. This CDR3 is built from 14 residues. Germline CDR1 is KGHSH and CDR2 is LQKENI. V was pared by 5 bases and J by 3 bases, with 7 bases of the junction left unmatched. The CDR3 reads CASSSRSGGYEQYF. CDR3 nucleotides: TGTGCCAGCTCATCCCGGTCAGGGGGCTACGAGCAGTACTTC.

The rearrangement uses TRBV20-1 and TRBJ1-2; D call uncertain. The CDR3 loop spans 14 amino acids. V lost 3 bases to trimming and J lost 1 base, with 12 bases between them. In germline, CDR1 is DFQATT, CDR2 SNEGSKA (reference sequence). DNA of the CDR3: TGCAGTGCTAGGGATCAGCAAAGTAACTATGGCTACACCTTC. This gives the protein CSARDQQSNYGYTF.

This clonotype showed up many times. This chain connects TRBV12-5 to TRBJ1-2, with TRBD1 as a possible D gene (5 bases). V gave up 6 bases and J gave up 4 bases, with 15 bases separating them. CDR1 is LGHNT, CDR2 FRNRAP, per germline. The length of the CDR3 is 14 residues. This chain's CDR3 is CASGSRDGFYGYTF. In DNA form, the CDR3 reads TGTGCTAGTGGCTCCCGGGACGGTTTCTATGGCTACACCTTC.